The next 16 T cell receptor beta chains were all read from a single sample in a study of T-cell memory formation after mild COVID-19 (TCRdb year 2021). The method behind the library was 5' RACE. The sequencer listed for this sample is Illumina NovaSeq 6000. TCRdb redid the processing of the public reads, applying fastp at Q25 and MiXCR, and retained in-frame beta chains. For every CDR3 protein sequence, its rows merge into one entry that carries the most common genes and DNA. A total of under 300,000 distinct CDR3 sequences appear in this sample, roughly 10% of them only once. The top ten hold more than 20% of the sample. Sequencing was done on a sample of PBMCs or a T cell subset sorted from them (not recorded which). These receptors were obtained from a man aged 18 to 29 who had mild COVID-19 (a few samples of this study predate the infection). The sample titles of this study are shuffled in the database, so cell type and time point are left out; the donor was told from shared clones.

The chain has TRBV7-2 and TRBJ1-1; D is uncertain. The V and J ends lost 3 bases and 3 bases respectively, with 11 bases between them. The germline V gene encodes CDR1 SGHTA and CDR2 FQGNSA. This CDR3 is 14 amino acids long. Here the CDR3 reads CASSFSRDYTEAFF. The CDR3 nucleotides read TGTGCCAGCAGCTTTAGTCGAGACTACACTGAAGCTTTCTTT.

The V call is TRBV20-1, the J call TRBJ2-1; 11 bases map to TRBD2. The V and J ends lost 6 bases and 8 bases, in that order; junction bases with no gene match: 9. CDR1 DFQATT and CDR2 SNEGSKA come from the germline V gene (reference sequence). CDR3 length equals 14 residues. The DNA for the CDR3 is TGCAGTGCCCCAACTAGCGGGGGTCGGTATGAGCAGTTCTTC. It encodes CSAPTSGGRYEQFF.

The sample holds a few counts of this clonotype. This chain connects TRBV4-1 to TRBJ1-1; the D gene is possibly TRBD1 (5 bases). Deletions cut 3 bases from V and 2 bases from J, with 13 bases between. Per the germline V gene, CDR1 is MGHRA and CDR2 is YSYEKL. The CDR3 runs to 15 residues. CDR3 sequence (DNA): TGCGCCAGCAGCCATTCGGACGGGGGAAACACTGAAGCTTTCTTT. Protein product: CASSHSDGGNTEAFF.

The chain is built from TRBV6-6 and TRBJ1-2, with D uncertain. The germline CDR1 and CDR2 sequences are MNHNY and SVGAGI (reference sequence). Trimming took off 2 bases at V and 8 bases at J, with 15 bases between the two ends. The CDR3 totals 14 residues. CDR3 loop: CASSYPRYQRGYTF. The CDR3 bases are TGTGCCAGCAGTTACCCACGCTATCAACGGGGCTACACCTTC.

This clonotype has a handful of counts. The J gene is TRBJ1-1, the V gene TRBV18, with TRBD1 identical over 8 bases. Germline V gene sequence: CDR1 KGHSH, CDR2 LQKENI. Germline trimming cut 3 bases from V and 3 bases from J; bases unmatched to any gene: 3. This CDR3 comprises 14 residues. The chain's CDR3 is CASSPLTGDTEAFF. The CDR3 bases are TGTGCCAGCTCACCGCTGACAGGGGACACTGAAGCTTTCTTT.

The CDR3 DNA is TGTGCCAGCAGAAGGCAGATTGGAGAAAAACTGTTTTTT. This codes for CASRRQIGEKLFF. V and J are TRBV28 and TRBJ1-4; unclear D gene. The germline V gene encodes CDR1 MDHEN and CDR2 SYDVKM. The germline V and J ends were trimmed by 6 bases and 8 bases, with 13 bases remaining between them. This CDR3 is 13 amino acids long.

This rearrangement joins TRBV6-6 to TRBJ1-6; D possibly corresponds to TRBD1 (6 bases). Trimming cost V 4 bases and J 18 bases, with 19 bases left between them. The CDR3 loop spans 13 amino acids. Germline assignment: CDR1 MNHNY and CDR2 SVGAGI (reference sequence). CDR3 sequence (DNA): TGTGCCAGCAGTTCTACCTCGGACAGCCAGGGCCACTTT. This translates into CASSSTSDSQGHF.

This clonotype was observed at least ten times. The chain recombines TRBV12-5 with TRBJ2-1; 10 nucleotides match TRBD1. CDR3 length: 15 residues. The J segment lost 8 bases and the V segment lost 2 bases, leaving 6 bases of the junction unmatched. The germline V gene encodes CDR1 LGHNT and CDR2 FRNRAP. The CDR3 sequence is CASGLTGTGEDEQFF. The CDR3 coding sequence is TGTGCTAGTGGTTTGACCGGGACAGGGGAAGATGAGCAGTTCTTC.

The table lists this clonotype with a few counts. The chain combines TRBV20-1 with TRBJ2-3; TRBD2 aligns across 11 bases. The CDR3 has 18 residues. The germline V gene encodes CDR1 DFQATT and CDR2 SNEGSKA (reference sequence). Germline trimming cut 0 bases from V and 4 bases from J; bases unmatched to any gene: 12. The CDR3 here is CSARDLTSGGHLADTQYF. The CDR3 DNA follows: TGCAGTGCTAGAGATCTTACTAGCGGGGGCCACCTAGCAGATACGCAGTATTTT.

This clonotype turned up a few times. CDR3 in amino acids: CASSQGPRDRGKETQYF. The CDR3 DNA sequence: TGCGCCAGCAGCCAAGGGCCGCGGGACAGGGGGAAAGAGACCCAGTACTTC. The chain couples TRBV4-1 to TRBJ2-5; 11 nucleotides line up with TRBD1. V was pared by 1 base and J by 3 bases, with 7 bases of the junction left unmatched. The CDR3 is made up of 17 amino acids. CDR1 MGHRA and CDR2 YSYEKL come from the germline V gene.

V and J are TRBV11-2 and TRBJ2-1; D perhaps matches TRBD2 (5 bases). Germline values: CDR1 SGHAT, CDR2 FQNNGV. The V end was cut by 0 bases, the J end by 0 bases, with 9 bases between. The CDR3 runs 16 residues. The CDR3 sequence: CASSLDPGVSYNEQFF. CDR3 in DNA: TGTGCCAGCAGCTTAGATCCCGGGGTCTCCTACAATGAGCAGTTCTTC.

This clonotype was seen a handful of times. The chain joins TRBV12-2 to TRBJ1-1. TRBV12-2 is a pseudogene segment. CDR3 length equals 13 residues. This CDR3 reads CASRPTTNTEAFF. The CDR3 DNA reads as TGTGCAAGTCGCCCCACAACGAACACTGAAGCTTTCTTT.

This clonotype was observed a few times. The chain carries TRBV4-2 and TRBJ2-1, with TRBD2 identical over 8 bases. Trimming took 0 bases from V and 9 from J; bases not matched to a gene: 10. The CDR3 consists of 16 residues. Germline V gives CDR1 LGHNA, CDR2 YNFKEQ. CDR3 region: CASSQDIGGGQLEQFF. CDR3 sequence (DNA): TGTGCCAGCAGCCAAGATATCGGGGGGGGGCAACTTGAGCAGTTCTTC.

The gene calls are TRBV11-2 and TRBJ2-5, with D unresolved. This CDR3 is built from 15 residues. Trimming removed 2 bases from V and 5 bases from J, with 15 bases in between. The germline gives CDR1 SGHAT, CDR2 FQNNGV. CDR3 nucleotide sequence: TGTGCCAGCAGCTTAAGTTATGGGATTTCGGAGACCCAGTACTTC. Translated, it gives CASSLSYGISETQYF.

This chain joins TRBV6-5 and TRBJ2-5; TRBD2 agrees at 8 bases. The germline V gene has CDR1 MNHEY and CDR2 SVGAGI. V lost 5 bases, J lost 5 bases, and 10 bases stayed unmatched. The CDR3 covers 15 residues. As DNA, the CDR3 is TGTGCCAGCAGTCACGGGGGGGGGGGGCGCGAGACCCAGTACTTC. Translating it yields CASSHGGGGRETQYF.

This clonotype appeared many times. The chain combines TRBV4-1 with TRBJ2-3, with D hard to call. CDR1 and CDR2 (germline): MGHRA, YSYEKL. The CDR3 sequence is 14 residues long. V was clipped by 0 bases and J by 4 bases, with 8 bases between them. CDR3 nucleotide sequence: TGCGCCAGCAGCCAAGATCCCCCCGCAGATACGCAGTATTTT. Amino acid sequence: CASSQDPPADTQYF.